This record looks at one TCR beta chain sequence and its context. The antigen remains undetermined. This sample is part of a study of graft-versus-host responses after intestinal transplantation. Study details: Every recipient had anti-thymocyte globulin induction and 2 to 4 years of tacrolimus plus steroids. General study findings and limits: Marrow from the recipient contained GvH clones, some of which had appeared first in ileum or blood.

The method was immunoSEQ multiplex PCR; TCRdb's version includes in-frame clones alone and lacks a portion of them. This table holds about 130,000 clones, approximately 92% found once. The CDR3 is made up of 13 amino acids. Germline V gene sequence: CDR1 SGDLS, CDR2 YYNGEE. V was clipped by 1 base and J by 8 bases, with 10 bases between them. This clonotype was sampled from a human donor who received an intestinal transplant. This chain uses TRBV9 with TRBJ2-1; D unresolved. The sample here was unstimulated CD4+ T cells sorted from spleen or lymph node cells, taken before intestinal transplant. As DNA, the CDR3 is TGTGCCAGCAGCGTATTGCCGGGCGATGAGCAGTTCTTC. The encoded protein is CASSVLPGDEQFF.